Listed below are T cell receptor beta chains from one sample, sequenced in a study of graft-versus-host responses after intestinal transplantation. Sequenced by immunoSEQ multiplex PCR; TCRdb stores in-frame clones only, minus some. The data hold more than 100,000 clones, with around 96% observed a single time. Antigens of these TCRs are unknown. Sequenced material: unstimulated CD8+ T cells sorted from spleen or lymph node cells, taken before intestinal transplant. The receptors shown here come from a human donor who received an intestinal transplant. Each CDR3 is given with its conserved first and last residue. The D gene is left open where the match is weak. Clone size is stated in some rows and not others, as once, few, many or a class when expanded.

>NA|NA|TRBJ2-7|TRBV19
TGTGCCAGTAGTACGACAGGCTCCTACGAGCAGTACTTC
CASSTTGSYEQYF
>NA|NA|TRBJ2-3|TRBV27
TGTGCCAGCAGTTTTGGCGGGGATACGCAGTATTTT
CASSFGGDTQYF
>NA|NA|TRBJ2-3|TRBV11-1
TGTGCCAGCAGCTTGAGGGGAGCAGATACGCAGTATTTT
CASSLRGADTQYF
>NA|TRBD2|TRBJ2-1|TRBV15
TGTGCCACCAGCACCAAGCGGGAGTCCAATGAGCAGTTCTTC
CATSTKRESNEQFF
>NA|NA|TRBJ1-2|TRBV6-4
TGTGCCAGCAAGGGCTACACCTTC
CASKGYTF
>NA|TRBD1|TRBJ1-2|TRBV6-6
TGTGCCAGCAGCCCGATAAATCGGGACAGCTATGGCTACACCTTC
CASSPINRDSYGYTF
>few|NA|TRBJ1-2|TRBV6-5
TGTGCCAGCAGTTACTCCCTAGAAAGGGTCTATGGCTACACCTTC
CASSYSLERVYGYTF
>NA|NA|TRBJ2-7|TRBV19
TGTGCCAGTAGTACTGACGCGACCTACGAGCAGTACTTC
CASSTDATYEQYF
>once|NA|TRBJ1-1|TRBV7-9
TGTGCCAGCATTTCAGGGCTGGAGACGAACACTGAAGCTTTCTTT
CASISGLETNTEAFF
>NA|TRBD1|TRBJ1-2|TRBV28
TGTGCCAGCAGTTCGGGACAGGGGGCTTTTCTTTTTCTCTATGGCTACACCTTC
CASSSGQGAFLFLYGYTF
>once|NA|TRBJ1-1|TRBV11-2
TGTGCCAGCAGCTTAGGGAGTCAAGCTGAAGCTTTCTTT
CASSLGSQAEAFF
>NA|TRBD1|TRBJ1-3|TRBV7-6
TGTGCCAGCAGCTTAGGGGGTGACCGGGACAGGGGGCCAGGAAACACCATATATTTT
CASSLGGDRDRGPGNTIYF
>NA|TRBD2|TRBJ2-1|TRBV30
TGTGCCTGGAGTGTACGTTGGGAGGGCCCAATTGGGAATGAGCAGTTCTTC
CAWSVRWEGPIGNEQFF
>NA|TRBD1|TRBJ2-7|TRBV28
TGTGCCAGCAGTTTGGTGAGACAGGGGGTAGACGAGCAGTACTTC
CASSLVRQGVDEQYF
>NA|TRBD2|TRBJ2-1|TRBV30
TGTGCCTGGAGTGGTCTAGCGGGCTCCTACAATGAGCAGTTCTTC
CAWSGLAGSYNEQFF
>NA|TRBD2|TRBJ2-5|TRBV5-1
TGCGCCAGCGGGGAGGGGACCCAGTACTTC
CASGEGTQYF
>NA|NA|TRBJ2-1|TRBV2
TGTGCCAGTAGCAAAAATGAGCAGTTCTTC
CASSKNEQFF
>NA|NA|TRBJ1-2|TRBV6-5
TGTGCCAGCAGTATAGTGGGGGGGGTAGCTGAAGGCTACACCTTC
CASSIVGGVAEGYTF
>NA|NA|TRBJ2-3|TRBV9
TGTGCCAGCAGCCCAGAACCGGGCGCGAGCACAGATACGCAGTATTTT
CASSPEPGASTDTQYF
>NA|NA|TRBJ2-2|TRBV10-3
TGTGCAGTCTTGACGGATAACACCGGGGAGCTGTTTTTT
CAVLTDNTGELFF
>NA|NA|TRBJ2-1|TRBV9
TGTGCCAGCAGCGCAGGAAACCCTAGGAGTGAGCAGTTCTTC
CASSAGNPRSEQFF
>NA|TRBD1|TRBJ2-5|TRBV6-5
TGTGCCAGCAGTTACTCTTGGACAGGGGTCGGGGAGCAGTACTTC
CASSYSWTGVGEQYF
>NA|NA|TRBJ2-7|TRBV2
TGTGCCAGCACCGACACCCTCTACGAGCAGTACTTC
CASTDTLYEQYF
>NA|TRBD1|TRBJ1-6|TRBV18
TGTGCCAGCTCACCAGGAGGGACAGCCTCTAATTCACCCCTCCACTTT
CASSPGGTASNSPLHF
>NA|NA|TRBJ2-1|TRBV9
TGTGCCAGCAGCGCAGGGGATGGTGAGGTCTTC
CASSAGDGEVF
>NA|TRBD2|TRBJ2-1|TRBV9
TGTGCCAGCAGCGTGGGCGGGAGCAATACCTACAATGAGCAGTTCTTC
CASSVGGSNTYNEQFF
>NA|NA|TRBJ1-5|TRBV7-9
TGTGCCAGCAGCTGGGACGGGAATCAGCCCCAGCATTTT
CASSWDGNQPQHF
>NA|NA|TRBJ2-1|TRBV4-1
TGCGCCAGCAGCCACGCTGAGGGGCAGTTCTTC
CASSHAEGQFF